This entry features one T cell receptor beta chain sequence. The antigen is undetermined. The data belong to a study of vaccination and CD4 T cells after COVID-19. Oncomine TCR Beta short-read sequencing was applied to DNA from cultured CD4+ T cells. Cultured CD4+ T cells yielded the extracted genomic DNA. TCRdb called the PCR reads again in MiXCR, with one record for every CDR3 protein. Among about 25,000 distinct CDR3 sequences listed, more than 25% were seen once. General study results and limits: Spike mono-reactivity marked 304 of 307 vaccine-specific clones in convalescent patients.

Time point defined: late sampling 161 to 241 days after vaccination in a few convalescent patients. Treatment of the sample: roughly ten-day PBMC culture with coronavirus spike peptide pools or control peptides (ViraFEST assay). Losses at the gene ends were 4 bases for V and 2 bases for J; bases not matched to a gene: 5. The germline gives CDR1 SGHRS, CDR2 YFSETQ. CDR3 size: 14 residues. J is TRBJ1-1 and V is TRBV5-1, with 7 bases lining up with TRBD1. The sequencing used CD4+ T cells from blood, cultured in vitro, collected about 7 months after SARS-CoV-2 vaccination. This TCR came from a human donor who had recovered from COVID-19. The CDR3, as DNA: TGCGCCAGCAGCACCGGACAGGAAAACACTGAAGCTTTCTTT. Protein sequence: CASSTGQENTEAFF.